This is a list of T cell receptor beta chains from one sample in a study of early T cells in non-severe SARS-CoV-2 infection. Using its own MiXCR run on the 5' RACE reads, TCRdb lists one record per CDR3 protein. The table records fewer than 30,000 distinct CDR3 sequences, 5% to 6.5% of them present only once. Source material: whole blood. The source is an adult who was a healthcare worker with PCR-confirmed SARS-CoV-2 infection or an uninfected control (not recorded which). Each CDR3 is given with its conserved first and last residue. The order of the fields is V gene, clone size, J gene, D gene, CDR3 DNA, CDR3 protein. The D gene is left open where the match is weak. Size values are once, few and many counts, or a class for expanded clones, and some rows have none.

>TRBV11-2|NA|TRBJ1-1|NA
TGTGCCAGCAGCTCAACGGTATCTGAAGCTTTCTTT
CASSSTVSEAFF
>TRBV25-1|NA|TRBJ1-5|NA
TGTGCCTGCCTTGAACGTAGGGGCAATCAGCCCCAGCATTTT
CACLERRGNQPQHF
>TRBV5-1|NA|TRBJ2-7|NA
TGCGGCAGCAGCTTGGCCCGAGGGTACGAGCAGTACTTC
CGSSLARGYEQYF
>TRBV5-5|few|TRBJ1-1|NA
TGTGCCAGCAGCCCCGGCAGAATGAACACTGAAGCTTTCTTT
CASSPGRMNTEAFF
>TRBV7-8|NA|TRBJ1-3|NA
TGTGCCAGCAGCTCTGGGAGGCAGACTGGAAACACCATATATTTT
CASSSGRQTGNTIYF
>TRBV9|many|TRBJ2-3|NA
TGTGCCAGCAGCGTAGATTCAGGGATTGGTACAGATACGCAGTATTTT
CASSVDSGIGTDTQYF
>TRBV4-3|medium-sized|TRBJ2-6|NA
TGCGCCAGCAGCCAAGATTTCGGAAACTCTGGGGCCAACGTCCTGACTTTC
CASSQDFGNSGANVLTF
>TRBV3-1|NA|TRBJ2-1|NA
TGTGCCAGCAGCCAACAAGGTCAGATCCTTGAGCAGTTCTTC
CASSQQGQILEQFF
>TRBV12-3/TRBV12-4|many|TRBJ1-4|TRBD1
TGTGCCAGCAGTCACAGGGGGGTGGAAAAACTGTTTTTT
CASSHRGVEKLFF
>TRBV12-5|medium-sized|TRBJ1-2|TRBD1
TGTGCTAGTGGTTTTCAGGGGGAAAAGGATGGCTACACCTTC
CASGFQGEKDGYTF
>TRBV2|many|TRBJ2-3|TRBD2
TGTGCCAGCGGGAGGGAGGGTAGCACAGATACGCAGTATTTT
CASGREGSTDTQYF
>TRBV30|many|TRBJ1-4|NA
TGTGCCTGGAGTGTATTCCTGGCTAATGAAAAACTGTTTTTT
CAWSVFLANEKLFF
>TRBV7-9|few|TRBJ1-6|TRBD1
TGTGCCAGCAGCTTAGCGCTGACAGGGAGCGGCTCACCCCTCCACTTT
CASSLALTGSGSPLHF
>TRBV7-2|few|TRBJ2-5|NA
TGTGCCAGCAGAGGGACTGTTGCTAGGGAGACCCAGTACTTC
CASRGTVARETQYF
>TRBV4-1|medium-sized|TRBJ2-1|NA
TGCGCCAGCAGCCAAGGCCCGGGGAGTTACAATGAGCAGTTCTTC
CASSQGPGSYNEQFF
>TRBV10-3|few|TRBJ2-5|NA
TGTGCCATCAGTGTAGACCAAGAGACCCAGTACTTC
CAISVDQETQYF
>TRBV11-2|many|TRBJ2-3|TRBD2
TGTGCCAGCAGCTTCGTCCGAGGACTAGCGAGGTCAGATACGCAGTATTTT
CASSFVRGLARSDTQYF
>TRBV5-4|NA|TRBJ1-1|NA
TGTGCCAGCAGACCGGACGGGAACACTGAAGCTTTCTTT
CASRPDGNTEAFF
>TRBV13|many|TRBJ2-7|NA
TGTGCCAGCAGCCGCGGGGAAGGGGGGAACTACGAGCAGTACTTC
CASSRGEGGNYEQYF
>TRBV5-1|NA|TRBJ2-7|NA
TGCGCCAGCAGCTGGGTGGAGGGTGCGTACGAGCAGTACTTC
CASSWVEGAYEQYF
>TRBV9|many|TRBJ2-3|TRBD2
TGTGCCAGCAGCGTAGGTAGCGGGGGTAACACAGATACGCAGTATTTT
CASSVGSGGNTDTQYF
>TRBV29-1|few|TRBJ2-3|NA
TGCAGCAACGGTCGGGCCCAGGGGAGCGCAGATACGCAGTATTTT
CSNGRAQGSADTQYF
>TRBV5-1|few|TRBJ1-4|TRBD1
TGCGCCAGCAGCAAGGGACAGGGGCCCGCAACTAATGAAAAACTGTTTTTT
CASSKGQGPATNEKLFF
>TRBV6-2/TRBV6-3|many|TRBJ1-6|NA
TGTGCCAGCACCTTGGACACATATTCACCCCTCCACTTT
CASTLDTYSPLHF
>TRBV5-1|many|TRBJ2-7|TRBD1
TGCGCCAGCAGCTACTACGGGGACGGACAGGGGATTGAGGGGCAGTACTTC
CASSYYGDGQGIEGQYF
>TRBV29-1|medium-sized|TRBJ1-1|NA
TGCAGCGTTGACCTCGCGAACACTGAAGCTTTCTTT
CSVDLANTEAFF
>TRBV18|many|TRBJ1-1|NA
TGTGCCAGCTCACCCGCCCAAGGCGCGTGGGGCACTGAAGCTTTCTTT
CASSPAQGAWGTEAFF
>TRBV9|many|TRBJ1-6|TRBD1
TGTGCCAGCAGCGCAGGGGGGTCCTATAATTCACCCCTCCACTTT
CASSAGGSYNSPLHF
>TRBV5-1|many|TRBJ1-1|NA
TGCGCCAGCAGCGGGGGGACGGCGAACACTGAAGCTTTCTTT
CASSGGTANTEAFF
>TRBV12-3/TRBV12-4|many|TRBJ1-1|NA
TGTGCCAGCAGTTTTCTTTTCGGGGCAGGGGAGGCTGAAGCTTTCTTT
CASSFLFGAGEAEAFF
>TRBV6-5|many|TRBJ1-5|NA
TGTGCCAGCAACGCAGGGTACAATCAGCCCCAGCATTTT
CASNAGYNQPQHF
>TRBV5-1|NA|TRBJ2-1|TRBD2
TGCGCCAGCAGATACCCGACTAGCGGGGGGCCTAGCTCCTACAATGAGCAGTTCTTC
CASRYPTSGGPSSYNEQFF
>TRBV4-1|many|TRBJ2-7|TRBD1
TGCGCCAGCAGCCCCCGACAGGGTCTCAACTACGAGCAGTACTTC
CASSPRQGLNYEQYF
>TRBV20-1|few|TRBJ2-1|TRBD2
TGCAGTGCGCGCCGGGGGGACCGATACAATGAGCAGTTCTTC
CSARRGDRYNEQFF
>TRBV20-1|few|TRBJ1-4|TRBD1
TGCAGTGCAACCGGGACAGGGCGTGAAAAACTGTTTTTT
CSATGTGREKLFF
>TRBV4-1|few|TRBJ1-1|NA
TGCGCCAGCAGCCAACGGATTGCTACTGAAGCTTTCTTT
CASSQRIATEAFF
>TRBV10-2|many|TRBJ2-7|NA
TGCGCCAGCAGGACCTCCTCATACGAGCAGTACTTC
CASRTSSYEQYF
>TRBV9|NA|TRBJ2-1|NA
TGTGCCAGCACCCCGAGGGGGAGCTCCTACAATGAGCAGTTCTTC
CASTPRGSSYNEQFF
>TRBV7-2|many|TRBJ1-2|NA
TGTGCCAGCAGAACGGTCTACGGCTACACCTTC
CASRTVYGYTF
>TRBV20-1|many|TRBJ1-3|NA
TGCAGTGCCCGCGGGACACCCGGAAACACCATATATTTT
CSARGTPGNTIYF
>TRBV6-5|NA|TRBJ2-1|TRBD2
TGTGCCAGCAGTACTAGCGGGGGGCGCTCCTACAATGAGCAGTTCTTC
CASSTSGGRSYNEQFF
>TRBV5-1|NA|TRBJ2-7|NA
TGCGCCAGCAGCTACGACAGAGCCTACGAGCAGTACTTC
CASSYDRAYEQYF
>TRBV20-1|many|TRBJ2-1|TRBD1
TGCAGTGCTAGACTCCGGGACAGCTACAATGAGCAGTTCTTC
CSARLRDSYNEQFF
>TRBV12-5|few|TRBJ2-2|TRBD1
TGTGCTAGTGTCACAGGGGTACAGGAGAACACCGGGGAGCTGTTTTTT
CASVTGVQENTGELFF
>TRBV3-1|NA|TRBJ1-2|TRBD1
TGTGCCAGCAGAGGACAGGGGATATCCTATGGCTACACCTTC
CASRGQGISYGYTF
>TRBV29-1|few|TRBJ2-1|NA
TGCAGCGTGGCCCCCGGGGGCGGACAATACAATGAGCAGTTCTTC
CSVAPGGGQYNEQFF
>TRBV11-3|many|TRBJ2-7|NA
TGTGCCAGCAGCGTGGGACATCGCGAGCAGTACTTC
CASSVGHREQYF
>TRBV10-3|NA|TRBJ2-2|NA
TGTGCCATCGCAGAGAGCACCGGGGAGCTGTTTTTT
CAIAESTGELFF
>TRBV7-2|many|TRBJ2-1|NA
TGTGCCAGCAGCACCCGACAGGCTCCCTACAATGAGCAGTTCTTC
CASSTRQAPYNEQFF
>TRBV6-6|many|TRBJ1-2|NA
TGTGCCATGAGGGGTGTCTATGGCTACACCTTC
CAMRGVYGYTF
>TRBV11-2|many|TRBJ2-1|TRBD2
TGTGCCAGCAGCTCTACGGGACTACTTTTGGAGCAGTTCTTC
CASSSTGLLLEQFF